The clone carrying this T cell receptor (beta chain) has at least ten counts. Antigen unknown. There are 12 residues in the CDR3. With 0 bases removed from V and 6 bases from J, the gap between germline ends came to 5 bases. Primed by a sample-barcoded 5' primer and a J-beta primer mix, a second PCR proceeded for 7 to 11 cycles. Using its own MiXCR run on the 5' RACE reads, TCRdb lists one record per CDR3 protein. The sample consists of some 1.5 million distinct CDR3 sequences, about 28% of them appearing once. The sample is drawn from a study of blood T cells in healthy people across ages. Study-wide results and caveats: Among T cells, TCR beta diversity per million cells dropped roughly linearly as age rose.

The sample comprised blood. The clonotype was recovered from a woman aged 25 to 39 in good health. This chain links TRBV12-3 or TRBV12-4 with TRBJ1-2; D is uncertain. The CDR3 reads CASSLAQNGYTF. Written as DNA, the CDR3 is TGTGCCAGCAGTTTAGCACAGAATGGCTACACCTTC.